Here is one T cell receptor (beta chain) with its context. This sample was taken from a study of tumor-infiltrating lymphocytes in oesophageal squamous cell carcinoma. TCRdb passed the PCR reads through MiXCR, listing each CDR3 protein once. The sample consists of around 9,300 distinct CDR3 sequences, roughly 70% of them appearing once. The CDR3 runs to 15 residues. Trimming took 10 bases from V and 2 from J, leaving 21 bases between them. The germline V gene encodes CDR1 WSHSY and CDR2 SAAADI. This chain connects TRBV10-2 to TRBJ2-7; tentative D call: TRBD2 (5 bases). Material: esophageal tumor tissue. The receptor was derived from a female donor with esophageal squamous cell carcinoma. The CDR3 loop reads CATNLGEGATYEQYF. The CDR3 nucleotides read TGCGCCACCAATCTAGGCGAGGGAGCAACCTACGAGCAGTACTTC.